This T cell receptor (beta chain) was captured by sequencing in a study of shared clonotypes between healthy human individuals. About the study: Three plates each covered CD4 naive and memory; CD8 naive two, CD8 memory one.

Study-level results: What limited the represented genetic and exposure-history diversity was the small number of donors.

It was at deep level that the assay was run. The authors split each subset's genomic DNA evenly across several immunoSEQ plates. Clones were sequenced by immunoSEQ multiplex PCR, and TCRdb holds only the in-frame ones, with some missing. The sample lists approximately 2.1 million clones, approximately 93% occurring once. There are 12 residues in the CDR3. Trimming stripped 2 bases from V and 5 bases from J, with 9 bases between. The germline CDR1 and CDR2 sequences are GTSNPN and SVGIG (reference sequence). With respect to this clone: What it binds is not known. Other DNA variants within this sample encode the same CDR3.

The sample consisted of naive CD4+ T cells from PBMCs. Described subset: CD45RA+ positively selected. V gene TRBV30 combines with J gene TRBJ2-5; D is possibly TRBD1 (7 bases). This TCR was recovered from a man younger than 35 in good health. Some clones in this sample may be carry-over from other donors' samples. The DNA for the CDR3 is TGTGCCTGGAGTCCAGGGGGGGAGACCCAGTACTTC. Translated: CAWSPGGETQYF.